Below, one T cell receptor beta chain is given with its context. The antigen is unknown. From the 5' RACE reads, TCRdb called clonotypes with MiXCR, one entry per CDR3 protein. This table holds 1.5 million to 2 million distinct CDR3 sequences, around a third found once. The record originates from a study of identical twins. Study-level points and caveats: While abundant cord blood beta clonotypes carried fewer insertions, memory repertoires showed no such pattern. Weaker excess twin sharing was observed in beta out-of-frame sequences.

Sample: cord blood. The TCR was taken from a newborn girl in good health.

CDR3 sequence (DNA): TGTGCCAGCTCACCCTTAGGACTAGCGGGAGTGTTAGGAGATACGCAGTATTTT. It yields the protein CASSPLGLAGVLGDTQYF. This chain links TRBV18 with TRBJ2-3, with 13 bases aligning to TRBD2. The germline gives CDR1 KGHSH, CDR2 LQKENI. V was pared by 3 bases and J by 5 bases, with 11 bases of the junction left unmatched. The CDR3 is made up of 18 amino acids. Full variable domain (missing parts from reference TRBV18 and TRBJ2-3): NAGVMQNPRHLVRRRGQEARLRCSPMKGHSHVYWYRQLPEEGLKFMVYLQKENIIDESGMPKERFSAEFPKEGPSILRIQQVVRGDSAAYFCASSPLGLAGVLGDTQYFGPGTRLTVL.